This is a list of T cell receptor beta chains from one sample in a study of cytotoxic CD8 clonotypes in ibrutinib-treated CLL. Sequencing was performed with immunoSEQ multiplex PCR; in TCRdb, only in-frame clones are kept and a portion is missing. Of approximately 350,000 clones detected, 67% appear once; the ten largest clones hold roughly 6.8%. Here the sequenced sample was PBMCs, taken after 36 months of ibrutinib treatment. The source of these receptors is a human donor with chronic lymphocytic leukemia. Each CDR3 is given with its conserved first and last residue. D genes are given only for firm matches. Not every row has a clone size; where given, it reads once, few, many or a size class.

J gene: TRBJ2-2; D gene: .; V gene: TRBV6-5; clone size: .; CDR3 protein: CASTETGRTGELFF; CDR3 DNA: TGTGCCAGCACCGAGACAGGGAGGACCGGGGAGCTGTTTTTT
J gene: TRBJ2-5; D gene: TRBD2; V gene: TRBV2; clone size: .; CDR3 protein: CASIGLAGVLETQYF; CDR3 DNA: TGTGCCAGCATCGGACTAGCGGGGGTCTTGGAGACCCAGTACTTC
J gene: TRBJ2-1; D gene: .; V gene: TRBV7-3; clone size: .; CDR3 protein: CASSSKRASDNNEQFF; CDR3 DNA: TGTGCCAGCAGCTCGAAGCGGGCCTCGGATAACAATGAGCAGTTCTTC
J gene: TRBJ2-5; D gene: .; V gene: TRBV13; clone size: .; CDR3 protein: CASSLGSGWAYQETQYF; CDR3 DNA: TGTGCCAGCAGCTTAGGCTCCGGGTGGGCGTACCAAGAGACCCAGTACTTC
J gene: TRBJ1-2; D gene: TRBD1; V gene: TRBV6-6; clone size: .; CDR3 protein: CASSLMDRGFGYTF; CDR3 DNA: TGTGCCAGCAGTTTAATGGACAGGGGGTTTGGCTACACCTTC
J gene: TRBJ2-5; D gene: TRBD1; V gene: TRBV7-2; clone size: .; CDR3 protein: CASSPRDREETQYF; CDR3 DNA: TGTGCCAGCAGCCCGAGGGACAGGGAGGAGACCCAGTACTTC
J gene: TRBJ2-7; D gene: TRBD2; V gene: TRBV5-4; clone size: .; CDR3 protein: CASSPGGGSYEQYF; CDR3 DNA: TGTGCCAGCAGCCCGGGGGGTGGGTCCTACGAGCAGTACTTC
J gene: TRBJ1-2; D gene: TRBD1; V gene: TRBV7-2; clone size: .; CDR3 protein: CASRGDSYYGYTF; CDR3 DNA: TGTGCCAGCAGGGGGGACAGCTACTATGGCTACACCTTC
J gene: TRBJ2-5; D gene: .; V gene: TRBV7-2; clone size: .; CDR3 protein: CASSLRDYQETQYF; CDR3 DNA: TGTGCCAGCAGCTTAAGGGACTACCAAGAGACCCAGTACTTC
J gene: TRBJ2-7; D gene: TRBD1; V gene: TRBV25-1; clone size: .; CDR3 protein: CATTDRKNEQYF; CDR3 DNA: TGTGCCACCACGGACAGGAAAAACGAGCAGTACTTC
J gene: TRBJ2-3; D gene: .; V gene: TRBV18; clone size: many; CDR3 protein: CASSPILSTDTQYF; CDR3 DNA: TGTGCCAGCTCACCAATCCTCAGCACAGATACGCAGTATTTT
J gene: TRBJ1-2; D gene: .; V gene: TRBV5-6; clone size: few; CDR3 protein: CASSLGQALYGYTF; CDR3 DNA: TGTGCCAGCAGCTTGGGACAGGCCCTCTATGGCTACACCTTC
J gene: TRBJ2-1; D gene: .; V gene: TRBV4-1; clone size: .; CDR3 protein: CASSQEPRTAPSVEQFF; CDR3 DNA: TGCGCCAGCAGCCAAGAGCCGAGGACAGCACCTAGCGTCGAGCAGTTCTTC
J gene: TRBJ1-1; D gene: .; V gene: TRBV5-1; clone size: .; CDR3 protein: CASSFEGASLAEAFF; CDR3 DNA: TGCGCCAGCAGCTTTGAGGGTGCTAGCTTAGCCGAAGCTTTCTTT
J gene: TRBJ2-1; D gene: .; V gene: TRBV5-1; clone size: few; CDR3 protein: CASRRGQHNEQFF; CDR3 DNA: TGCGCCAGCAGGCGGGGACAGCACAATGAGCAGTTCTTC
J gene: TRBJ2-3; D gene: .; V gene: TRBV15; clone size: .; CDR3 protein: CATSGSVGADTQYF; CDR3 DNA: TGTGCCACCAGCGGTAGCGTAGGGGCGGATACGCAGTATTTT
J gene: TRBJ1-2; D gene: .; V gene: TRBV18; clone size: .; CDR3 protein: CASSRAPRTDYGYTF; CDR3 DNA: TGTGCCAGCTCACGAGCGCCCCGAACGGACTATGGCTACACCTTC
J gene: TRBJ1-2; D gene: .; V gene: TRBV11-2; clone size: .; CDR3 protein: CASSLVPGNNYGYTF; CDR3 DNA: TGTGCCAGCAGCTTAGTCCCAGGGAACAACTATGGCTACACCTTC
J gene: TRBJ2-1; D gene: TRBD2; V gene: TRBV7-2; clone size: .; CDR3 protein: CASSPPGLAAYNEQFF; CDR3 DNA: TGTGCCAGCAGCCCCCCGGGGCTAGCGGCCTACAATGAGCAGTTCTTC
J gene: TRBJ2-5; D gene: .; V gene: TRBV14; clone size: .; CDR3 protein: CASSQEWLGGSYQETQYF; CDR3 DNA: TGTGCCAGCAGCCAAGAGTGGCTGGGTGGGAGTTACCAAGAGACCCAGTACTTC
J gene: TRBJ2-7; D gene: .; V gene: TRBV5-4; clone size: .; CDR3 protein: CASSLEQGTGEQYF; CDR3 DNA: TGTGCCAGCAGCCTGGAACAGGGTACGGGGGAGCAGTACTTC
J gene: TRBJ1-2; D gene: .; V gene: TRBV27; clone size: few; CDR3 protein: CASRPGLTNYGYTF; CDR3 DNA: TGTGCCAGCAGGCCGGGACTAACTAACTATGGCTACACCTTC